The 9 T cell receptor beta chains listed next were all sequenced from one sample in a study of shared clonotypes between healthy human individuals. The protocol was immunoSEQ multiplex PCR, while the TCRdb copy is restricted to in-frame clones and leaves out a portion. In the table there are 1,400,000 or so clones, less than 99% of which are singletons. Material: naive CD4+ T cells sorted from blood. Subset: CD45RA+ positively selected. The source is a man aged 25 to 40 in good health.

This rearrangement joins TRBV11-2 to TRBJ1-2; D is ambiguous. Looked up from germline, CDR1 is SGHAT and CDR2 is FQNNGV. Trimming left V 1 base short and J 6 bases short, with 9 bases between. CDR3 length equals 13 residues. For the CDR3, the DNA is TGTGCCAGCAGCTTAGCCGTCCAAAATGGCTACACCTTC. Its translation: CASSLAVQNGYTF.

V gene TRBV7-8 combines with J gene TRBJ1-5; 8 positions agree with TRBD1. Germline CDR1 reads SGHVS; CDR2 reads FQNEAQ. The CDR3 length is 15 residues. V lost 0 bases, J lost 7 bases, and 5 bases stayed unmatched. The CDR3, as DNA: TGTGCCAGCAGCTTAGCGCATGGACAGGGACAGCCCCAGCATTTT. Translation gives CASSLAHGQGQPQHF.

The chain uses TRBV19 and TRBJ2-2; TRBD1 matches 7 bases. V lost 10 bases, J lost 5 bases, and 10 bases stayed unmatched. The germline V gene encodes CDR1 LNHDA and CDR2 SQIVND (reference sequence). This CDR3 spans 14 amino acids. CDR3 loop: CANATGAGTGELFF. The CDR3 DNA reads as TGTGCCAACGCAACAGGGGCCGGGACCGGGGAGCTGTTTTTT.

J is TRBJ1-2 and V is TRBV30; 9 nucleotides line up with TRBD1. V was pared by 4 bases and J by 4 bases, with 13 bases of the junction left unmatched. The germline V gene has CDR1 GTSNPN and CDR2 SVGIG (reference sequence). The CDR3 extends over 16 amino acids. The CDR3 sequence is CAWNAPGTGPSYGYTF. CDR3 bases: TGTGCCTGGAACGCGCCTGGGACAGGGCCCTCCTATGGCTACACCTTC.

This chain links TRBV5-4 with TRBJ2-7, with TRBD1 as a possible D gene (5 bases). Germline CDR1 is SGHNT and CDR2 is YYREEE (reference sequence). V was cut by 0 bases and J by 2 bases, with 12 bases left in between. The CDR3 runs to 15 residues. In nucleotides, the CDR3 is TGTGCCAGCAGCTTGGCGGCAGGGAATCCCTACGAGCAGTACTTC. It encodes CASSLAAGNPYEQYF.

This clone has just one count. The chain has TRBV28 and TRBJ2-3, with a tentative D call TRBD2 (5 bases). V dropped 3 bases and J dropped 6 bases, with 10 bases sitting between them. This CDR3 is built from 13 residues. The germline V gene has CDR1 MDHEN and CDR2 SYDVKM. CDR3 coding DNA: TGTGCCAGCAGTTTTCGCTGGGAGGATACGCAGTATTTT. This gives the protein CASSFRWEDTQYF.

The chain links TRBV19 to TRBJ2-1, with 7 nucleotides matching TRBD1. Losses at the gene ends were 7 bases for V and 0 bases for J; bases not matched to a gene: 6. This CDR3 has 15 residues. Germline CDR1 LNHDA, CDR2 SQIVND (reference sequence). CDR3 DNA sequence: TGTGCCAGTATCCCGACAGGGAGCTCCTACAATGAGCAGTTCTTC. Residues: CASIPTGSSYNEQFF. Drawing the rest from reference TRBV19 and TRBJ2-1, the complete variable domain is DGGITQSPKYLFRKEGQNVTLSCEQNLNHDAMYWYRQDPGQGLRLIYYSQIVNDFQKGDIAEGYSVSREKKESFPLTVTSAQKNPTAFYLCASIPTGSSYNEQFFGPGTRLTVL.

The V call is TRBV7-3, the J call TRBJ2-1, with D unresolved. The CDR3 spans 15 residues. V shed 2 bases and J shed 3 bases, with 11 bases lying between them. CDR1 is SGHTA and CDR2 is FQGTGA in the germline V gene. The DNA for the CDR3 is TGTGCCAGCAGCTTAGGGTCCCTTAACTACAATGAGCAGTTCTTC. This codes for CASSLGSLNYNEQFF.

The V call is TRBV7-3, the J call TRBJ2-1; TRBD2 matches 8 bases. Germline CDR1 is SGHTA and CDR2 is FQGTGA. The length of the CDR3 is 15 residues. Germline trimming cut 5 bases from V and 2 bases from J; bases unmatched to any gene: 5. Here the CDR3 reads CASSASGSTYNEQFF. In nucleotides, the CDR3 is TGTGCCAGCAGCGCAAGCGGGAGTACCTACAATGAGCAGTTCTTC.